The 16 T cell receptor beta chains below come from one sample, sequenced in a study of blood T cells in healthy people across ages. Primed by a sample-barcoded 5' primer and a J-beta primer mix, a second PCR proceeded for roughly 7 to 11 cycles. MiXCR, run by TCRdb on the 5' RACE reads, gives a single entry per CDR3 protein. Found here are approximately 800,000 distinct CDR3 sequences, 20% to 30% of them singletons; the top ten hold about 3%. The same sample was also used in a study of T cells of mothers and their children.

Source material: blood. The receptors derive from a boy aged 5-17 years in good health.

V and J are TRBV12-3 or TRBV12-4 and TRBJ1-4; D gene uncertain. The CDR3 is made up of 14 amino acids. V was cut by 4 bases and J by 0 bases, with 6 bases left in between. In nucleotides, the CDR3 is TGTGCCAGCAGTTCGACACCAACTAATGAAAAACTGTTTTTT. It yields the protein CASSSTPTNEKLFF.

The sample holds a few counts of this clonotype. The chain carries TRBV14 and TRBJ2-2; 7 positions match TRBD1. Germline values: CDR1 SGHDN, CDR2 FVKESK. The CDR3 covers 14 residues. With 4 bases clipped from V and 7 bases from J, the junction kept 6 bases outside the gene matches. CDR3 nucleotide sequence: TGTGCCAGCAGCCCCACAGGGGCTGGCGGGGAGCTGTTTTTT. Protein sequence: CASSPTGAGGELFF.

This chain connects TRBV27 to TRBJ2-5; D is ambiguous. The CDR3 runs to 15 residues. V was cut by 7 bases and J by 4 bases, with 19 bases left in between. The germline gives CDR1 MNHEY, CDR2 SMNVEV (reference sequence). The CDR3 reads CASTPAGTGRETQYF. DNA for the CDR3: TGTGCCAGCACCCCGGCCGGCACCGGGCGAGAGACCCAGTACTTC.

The V gene is TRBV7-9, the J gene TRBJ1-2; no definite D call. Germline CDR1 reads SEHNR; CDR2 reads FQNEAQ (reference sequence). The CDR3 runs to 12 residues. Trimming cost V 2 bases and J 5 bases, with 6 bases left between them. The chain's CDR3 is CASSLTPYGYTF. In nucleotides, the CDR3 is TGTGCCAGCAGCTTAACCCCTTATGGCTACACCTTC.

A few counts support this clonotype. The chain is built from TRBV18 and TRBJ1-6, with 7 bases matching TRBD1. CDR3 size: 13 residues. With 4 bases clipped from V and 7 bases from J, the junction kept 1 base outside the gene matches. Germline V gene lookup returns CDR1 KGHSH and CDR2 LQKENI. The CDR3 coding sequence is TGTGCCAGCTCACAACAGGGGAATTCACCCCTCCACTTT. This encodes CASSQQGNSPLHF.

V and J are TRBV5-1 and TRBJ2-5; D may be TRBD2 (6 bases). V lost 4 bases to trimming and J lost 1 base, with 14 bases between them. CDR3 length equals 15 residues. Germline loops: CDR1 SGHRS, CDR2 YFSETQ. The CDR3: CASSALSGVQETQYF. The CDR3 nucleotides are TGCGCCAGCAGCGCCCTTAGCGGCGTCCAAGAGACCCAGTACTTC.

The table lists this clonotype with many counts. This sequence joins TRBV5-1 and TRBJ2-5, with a tentative D call TRBD1 (5 bases). Germline V CDR1 and CDR2: SGHRS, YFSETQ. The V gene lost 6 bases and the J gene lost 1 base, with 7 bases spanning the gap. The CDR3 is made up of 12 amino acids. The CDR3 reads CASTDSQETQYF. The DNA of the CDR3 is TGCGCCAGCACCGACAGCCAAGAGACCCAGTACTTC. The full variable domain, with the rest looked up from reference TRBV5-1 and TRBJ2-5, is KAGVTQTPRYLIKTRGQQVTLSCSPISGHRSVSWYQQTPGQGLQFLFEYFSETQRNKGNFPGRFSGRQFSNSRSEMNVSTLELGDSALYLCASTDSQETQYFGPGTRLLVL.

The chain combines TRBV2 with TRBJ2-3; no reliable D call. From germline, CDR1 is SNHLY and CDR2 FYNNEI. V was clipped by 5 bases and J by 4 bases, with 13 bases between them. This CDR3 spans 14 amino acids. The CDR3 coding sequence is TGTGCCAGCAGTAAGCGAGCTCCGCCAGATACGCAGTATTTT. This codes for CASSKRAPPDTQYF.

In this sample, this clonotype turned up a few times. The chain has TRBV3-1 and TRBJ2-5; D perhaps matches TRBD2 (5 bases). Germline V lookup: CDR1 LGHDT, CDR2 YNNKEL (reference sequence). V was pared by 1 base and J by 9 bases, with 9 bases between. The CDR3 contains 12 residues. The CDR3 DNA reads as TGTGCCAGCAGCCAAGTGGGGAGTCCCCAGTACTTC. It yields the protein CASSQVGSPQYF.

The chain is built from TRBV3-1 and TRBJ2-7, with no clear D. V dropped 2 bases and J dropped 2 bases, with 10 bases sitting between them. Germline V lookup: CDR1 LGHDT, CDR2 YNNKEL (reference sequence). The CDR3 contains 14 residues. This CDR3 is CASSQRSLAYEQYF. The CDR3 bases are TGTGCCAGCAGCCAAAGAAGTCTCGCCTACGAGCAGTACTTC.

In its sample, this clonotype was seen many times. The V and J genes are TRBV29-1 and TRBJ1-4; possibly TRBD1 for D (5 bases). CDR3 size: 14 residues. V shed 6 bases and J shed 6 bases, with 17 bases lying between them. Germline CDR1 is SQVTM and CDR2 is ANQGSEA. The CDR3 spells CSVGRIASDEKLFF. CDR3 DNA sequence: TGCAGCGTGGGGCGAATTGCTTCCGATGAAAAACTGTTTTTT.

The chain links TRBV21-1 to TRBJ1-2. TRBV21-1 is a pseudogene locus. CDR3 length: 13 residues. CDR3 nucleotides: TGTGCCAGCAGCGCCTGGAGGGAGTGGGGCTACACCTTC. Its protein product is CASSAWREWGYTF.

V is TRBV5-4 and J is TRBJ2-2; D remains unclear. This CDR3 has 12 residues. Germline CDR1 and CDR2: SGHNT and YYREEE (reference sequence). V was clipped by 6 bases and J by 7 bases, with 10 bases between them. The CDR3 DNA reads TGTGCCAGCAAAGGGCTCAGCGGGGAGCTGTTTTTT. Translated, it gives CASKGLSGELFF.

In nucleotides, the CDR3 is TGTGCCAGCAGCTTAGAAGGCAGCCGCTCTGGGGCCAACGTCCTGACTTTC. This encodes CASSLEGSRSGANVLTF. V is TRBV7-9 and J is TRBJ2-6, with unresolved D. The CDR3 length is 17 residues. V lost 1 base and J 0 bases, leaving 10 bases between the germline ends. Germline CDR1 SEHNR, CDR2 FQNEAQ (reference sequence).

This rearrangement joins TRBV5-1 to TRBJ2-7; tentatively, D is TRBD1 or TRBD2 (5 bases each). Germline-derived CDR1 and CDR2 are SGHRS and YFSETQ. V was trimmed by 8 bases and J by 2 bases, leaving 14 bases between them. The CDR3 runs to 13 residues. This CDR3 reads CASQGMGAYEQYF. CDR3 sequence (DNA): TGCGCCAGTCAGGGTATGGGGGCCTACGAGCAGTACTTC.

The chain uses TRBV3-1 and TRBJ2-2; maybe TRBD1 (5 bases). The CDR3 runs 14 residues. CDR1 is LGHDT and CDR2 is YNNKEL in the germline V gene (reference sequence). Trimming cost V 7 bases and J 2 bases, with 11 bases left between them. CDR3 DNA: TGTGCCAGCAAGCCCGGACACAACACCGGGGAGCTGTTTTTT. Residues: CASKPGHNTGELFF. The full variable domain, with the rest looked up from reference TRBV3-1 and TRBJ2-2, is DTAVSQTPKYLVTQMGNDKSIKCEQNLGHDTMYWYKQDSKKFLKIMFSYNNKELIINETVPNRFSPKSPDKAHLNLHINSLELGDSAVYFCASKPGHNTGELFFGEGSRLTVL.